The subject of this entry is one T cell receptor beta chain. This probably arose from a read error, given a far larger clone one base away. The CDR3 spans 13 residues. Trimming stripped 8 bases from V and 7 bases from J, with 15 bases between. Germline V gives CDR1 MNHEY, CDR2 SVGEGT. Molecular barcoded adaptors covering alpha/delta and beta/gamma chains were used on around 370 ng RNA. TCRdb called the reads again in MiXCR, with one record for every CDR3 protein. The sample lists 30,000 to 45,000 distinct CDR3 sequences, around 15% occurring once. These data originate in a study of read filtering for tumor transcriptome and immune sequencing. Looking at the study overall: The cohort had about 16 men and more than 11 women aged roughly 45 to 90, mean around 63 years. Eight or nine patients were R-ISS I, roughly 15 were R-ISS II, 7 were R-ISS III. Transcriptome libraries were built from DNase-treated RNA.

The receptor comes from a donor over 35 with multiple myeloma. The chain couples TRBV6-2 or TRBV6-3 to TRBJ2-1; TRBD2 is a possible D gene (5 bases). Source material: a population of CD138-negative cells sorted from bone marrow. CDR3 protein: CASAASFLNEQFF. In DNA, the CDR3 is TGTGCCAGCGCGGCTAGCTTTTTAAATGAGCAGTTCTTC.